The next 25 T cell receptor beta chains were all read from a single sample in a study of blood T cell repertoires in COVID-19. Assay: immunoSEQ multiplex PCR; the TCRdb copy retains only in-frame clones and omits some. The sample holds 120,000 to 150,000 clones, around 84% seen once. The material sequenced was peripheral blood. Receptors originate from a woman aged 55 to 70 with acute or convalescent COVID-19.

On this clone: Other nucleotide sequences in the sample specify the same CDR3. The V call is TRBV15, the J call TRBJ1-1; D ambiguous. Trimming took 0 bases from V and 5 from J, leaving 10 bases between them. Germline lookup yields CDR1 LNHNV and CDR2 YYDKDF (reference sequence). This CDR3 comprises 14 residues. CDR3 in amino acids: CATSRDGGGTEAFF. The CDR3 region has the DNA TGTGCCACCAGCAGAGATGGTGGAGGGACTGAAGCTTTCTTT.

This chain links TRBV3-1 (or the pseudogene TRBV3-2) with TRBJ1-3; 7 bases align to TRBD1. The ends lost 3 bases at V and 2 bases at J; junction bases unmatched: 4. Germline assignment: CDR1 LGHDT and CDR2 YNNKEL (reference sequence). The CDR3 loop spans 15 amino acids. The CDR3 nucleotides read TGTGCCAGCAGCCAGAGGGACAGCCCTGGAAACACCATATATTTT. It encodes CASSQRDSPGNTIYF.

V gene TRBV3-1 (or the pseudogene TRBV3-2) combines with J gene TRBJ2-5; D is unresolved. V was shortened by 4 bases and J by 4 bases, with 19 bases between the two germline ends. The V gene's germline CDR1 is LGHDT and CDR2 YNNKEL (reference sequence). The CDR3 length is 16 residues. The CDR3 is CASSRTGKVTGETQYF. The CDR3 region has the DNA TGTGCCAGCAGCCGTACCGGTAAGGTCACGGGAGAGACCCAGTACTTC.

The J gene is TRBJ2-3, the V gene TRBV7-3; the match to TRBD2 covers 10 bases. V trimming: 5 bases; J trimming: 0 bases; junction bases outside the gene matches: 2. The CDR3 extends over 15 amino acids. Germline V gives CDR1 SGHTA, CDR2 FQGTGA. For the CDR3, the DNA is TGTGCCAGCAGCATTAGCGGGGGGAGCACAGATACGCAGTATTTT. Protein product: CASSISGGSTDTQYF.

A note on this clone: The junction departs from germline at one end; a sequencing error may be responsible. The V call is TRBV5-1, the J call TRBJ2-4; the match to TRBD2 covers 10 bases. Germline values: CDR1 SGHRS, CDR2 YFSETQ. There are 14 residues in the CDR3. CDR3 loop: CASSSAGASGGSVF. In nucleotides, the CDR3 is TGCGCCAGCAGCTCGGCGGGGGCTAGCGGGGGAAGTGTATTC.

This clone has just one count. The chain carries TRBV4-1 and TRBJ2-7, with 7 bases matching TRBD1. This CDR3 is built from 14 residues. In germline, CDR1 is MGHRA, CDR2 YSYEKL. Trimming removed 2 bases from V and 6 bases from J; junction bases left unmatched: 7. The CDR3 here is CASSQITGAGEQYF. DNA for the CDR3: TGCGCCAGCAGCCAAATTACAGGGGCGGGCGAGCAGTACTTC.

This chain uses TRBV11-1 with TRBJ2-5, with D perhaps TRBD2 (7 bases). Germline CDR1 SGHAT, CDR2 FQDESV (reference sequence). This CDR3 region has 15 residues. V gave up 2 bases and J gave up 4 bases, with 14 bases separating them. CDR3 coding DNA: TGTGCCAGCAGCTTAAACGGGGGGACACTAGAGACCCAGTACTTC. Protein product: CASSLNGGTLETQYF.

This clone was observed a few times. The J gene is TRBJ2-7, the V gene TRBV7-2; 8 nucleotides line up with TRBD1. The CDR3 runs 13 residues. V trimming: 4 bases; J trimming: 7 bases; junction bases outside the gene matches: 6. From germline, CDR1 is SGHTA and CDR2 FQGNSA. The CDR3 DNA sequence: TGTGCCAGCAGCTCCAGGGGGCCGGGAGAGCAGTACTTC. This gives the protein CASSSRGPGEQYF.

The V and J genes are TRBV7-8 and TRBJ2-5, with 11 bases fitting TRBD2. CDR3 length: 16 residues. CDR1 SGHVS and CDR2 FQNEAQ come from the germline V gene. Trimming took 5 bases from V and 2 from J; bases not matched to a gene: 7. The CDR3 here is CASSRLAGGTQETQYF. In DNA, the CDR3 is TGTGCCAGCAGCCGTCTAGCGGGGGGTACTCAAGAGACCCAGTACTTC.

This rearrangement joins TRBV3-1 (or the pseudogene TRBV3-2) to TRBJ1-1; 10 bases fit TRBD1. CDR1 and CDR2 from the germline V gene are LGHDT and YNNKEL (reference sequence). V was clipped by 4 bases and J by 3 bases; unmatched bases: 8. The CDR3 covers 16 residues. In DNA, the CDR3 is TGTGCCAGCAGCCGAGTGACAGGGGGCGGGGACACTGAAGCTTTCTTT. This gives the protein CASSRVTGGGDTEAFF.

The sample holds one count of this clone. The genes are TRBV24-1 and TRBJ1-3, with a weak D call TRBD1 (5 bases). The CDR3 length is 14 residues. Germline CDR1 reads KGHDR; CDR2 reads SFDVKD. With 5 bases removed from V and 4 bases from J, the gap between germline ends came to 11 bases. The CDR3 spells CATSVRGRGNTIYF. CDR3 coding DNA: TGTGCCACCAGTGTCCGGGGGAGGGGAAACACCATATATTTT.

This chain uses TRBV19 with TRBJ1-2; 11 bases align to TRBD1. The CDR3 contains 16 residues. CDR1 is LNHDA and CDR2 is SQIVND in the germline V gene (reference sequence). V trimming: 5 bases; J trimming: 2 bases; junction bases outside the gene matches: 7. Here the CDR3 reads CASSPWTGGGNYGYTF. The CDR3 DNA reads TGTGCCAGTAGTCCATGGACAGGGGGCGGAAACTATGGCTACACCTTC.

V gene TRBV29-1 combines with J gene TRBJ1-1; 11 bases agree with TRBD1. The ends lost 4 bases at V and 5 bases at J; junction bases unmatched: 3. The CDR3 is 13 amino acids. Germline lookup yields CDR1 SQVTM and CDR2 ANQGSEA. CDR3 protein: CSVVDRGLTEAFF. The CDR3 nucleotides are TGCAGCGTTGTGGACAGGGGGCTTACTGAAGCTTTCTTT.

The V gene is TRBV5-4, the J gene TRBJ2-1; TRBD2 matches 13 bases. CDR1 is SGHNT and CDR2 is YYREEE in the germline V gene (reference sequence). J gave up 5 bases and V 2 bases, and 4 bases lay outside the gene matches. The CDR3 spans 16 residues. Here the CDR3 DNA reads TGTGCCAGCAGCTTCCGGACTAGCGGGGGCCACAATGAGCAGTTCTTC. It yields the protein CASSFRTSGGHNEQFF.

The chain links TRBV5-1 to TRBJ2-5, with TRBD2 as a possible D gene (6 bases). Trimming pared 4 bases from V and 3 bases from J, leaving 10 bases between. CDR1 and CDR2 (germline): SGHRS, YFSETQ. The CDR3 has 13 amino acids. CDR3 amino acids: CASSPRLEETQYF. DNA of the CDR3: TGCGCCAGCAGCCCTCGACTAGAAGAGACCCAGTACTTC.

The chain links TRBV19 to TRBJ1-5; 7 nucleotides align to TRBD1. Germline loops: CDR1 LNHDA, CDR2 SQIVND (reference sequence). The CDR3 has 15 residues. The V gene end was trimmed by 4 bases and the J gene end by 2 bases; junction bases not matched to a gene: 5. DNA for the CDR3: TGTGCCAGTAGTACGTCGACAGGGCGCAATCAGCCCCAGCATTTT. Protein sequence: CASSTSTGRNQPQHF.

The CDR3 nucleotides are TGTGCCAGCAATGGTGGGCGGACAGCTTATGGCTACACCTTC. This gives the protein CASNGGRTAYGYTF. The J gene is TRBJ1-2, the V gene TRBV27; a possible D gene is TRBD1 (6 bases). The CDR3 is made up of 14 amino acids. V lost 7 bases, J lost 5 bases, and 17 bases lay in between. Germline V gene lookup returns CDR1 MNHEY and CDR2 SMNVEV (reference sequence).

V usage is TRBV4-2 and J usage is TRBJ2-3; no reliable D call. This CDR3 region has 16 residues. V dropped 1 base and J dropped 0 bases, with 11 bases sitting between them. Germline values: CDR1 LGHNA, CDR2 YNFKEQ. CDR3 nucleotide sequence: TGTGCCAGCAGCCAAGGCGACGGGTTGAGCACAGATACGCAGTATTTT. It is translated as CASSQGDGLSTDTQYF.

The chain employs TRBV7-8 and TRBJ1-2, with D possibly matching TRBD1 (5 bases). The CDR3 spans 14 residues. V gave up 0 bases and J gave up 2 bases, with 7 bases separating them. Germline V gene sequence: CDR1 SGHVS, CDR2 FQNEAQ. The CDR3 nucleotides read TGTGCCAGCAGCTTAGCGACAGCGAACTATGGCTACACCTTC. As protein: CASSLATANYGYTF.

V is TRBV7-2 and J is TRBJ2-1; 12 positions agree with TRBD2. The germline CDR1 and CDR2 sequences are SGHTA and FQGNSA. The CDR3 is 16 amino acids. V lost 5 bases, J lost 6 bases, and 8 bases stayed unmatched. CDR3 sequence reads: CASSVRTSGVVNEQFF. The CDR3 bases are TGTGCCAGCAGCGTACGGACTAGCGGGGTAGTCAATGAGCAGTTCTTC.

This sequence joins TRBV19 and TRBJ1-5; D is possibly TRBD1 (5 bases). Between the trimmed V and J ends, which lost 6 bases and 6 bases, there was a span of 12 bases. The CDR3 is 13 residues long. Germline values: CDR1 LNHDA, CDR2 SQIVND (reference sequence). The DNA of the CDR3 is TGTGCCAGTAGCCCGACAAGGGGTCAGCCCCAGCATTTT. Its protein is CASSPTRGQPQHF.

The chain carries TRBV19 and TRBJ1-2, with 10 positions matching TRBD1. Germline V CDR1 and CDR2: LNHDA, SQIVND (reference sequence). The CDR3 contains 14 residues. With 3 bases clipped from V and 3 bases from J, the junction kept 1 base outside the gene matches. This CDR3 is CASSIGQGDYGYTF. The CDR3 DNA follows: TGTGCCAGTAGTATCGGACAGGGGGACTATGGCTACACCTTC.

This sequence joins TRBV5-1 and TRBJ2-3; D may be TRBD1 (6 bases). Germline-derived CDR1 and CDR2 are SGHRS and YFSETQ. The CDR3 runs 16 residues. V was trimmed by 0 bases and J by 6 bases, leaving 17 bases between them. The CDR3, as DNA: TGCGCCAGCAGCTTGGACAGGGTCAGCGCAGCCGATACGCAGTATTTT. The encoded protein is CASSLDRVSAADTQYF.

This rearrangement joins TRBV6-5 to TRBJ2-1; 12 bases map to TRBD1. Losses at the gene ends were 3 bases for V and 7 bases for J; bases not matched to a gene: 7. This CDR3 spans 16 amino acids. Germline V gives CDR1 MNHEY, CDR2 SVGAGI. The CDR3 spells CASSYPGTGGKNEQFF. In nucleotides, the CDR3 is TGTGCCAGCAGTTATCCCGGGACAGGGGGCAAGAATGAGCAGTTCTTC.

The V and J genes are TRBV6-5 and TRBJ2-3, with 10 bases that match TRBD2. CDR3 size: 16 residues. Germline CDR1 and CDR2: MNHEY and SVGAGI. J was trimmed by 2 bases and V by 3 bases; bases with no gene match: 5. The CDR3 DNA is TGTGCCAGCAGTTATGGACTAGCGGCCGACACAGATACGCAGTATTTT. This encodes CASSYGLAADTDTQYF.